This is a list of T cell receptor beta chains from one sample in a study of response to subunit inactivated influenza vaccine. Via MiXCR, TCRdb re-called the RT-PCR reads, giving one row per CDR3 protein. The sample consists of about 500,000 distinct CDR3 sequences, about 15% of them appearing once. The sequenced sample was CD4+ T cells sorted from PBMCs, obtained around 2 years after vaccination. These receptors came from a man in his fifties or sixties who received an inactivated influenza vaccine. Both conserved end residues are part of each CDR3. The order of the fields is D gene, V gene, J gene, clone size, CDR3 protein, CDR3 DNA. A D gene is named only where the DNA matches it firmly. Expanded clones are given a class, and other clones once, few, many or no size at all.

NA	TRBV4-2	TRBJ2-1	NA	CASSQEWGSYNEQFF	TGTGCCAGCAGCCAAGAATGGGGTTCCTACAATGAGCAGTTCTTC
TRBD2	TRBV20-1	TRBJ2-1	few	CSAEREVIFNEQFF	TGCAGTGCCGAGCGGGAGGTCATTTTTAATGAGCAGTTCTTC
NA	TRBV6-1	TRBJ1-2	once	CASSMTGRGVGYTF	TGTGCCAGCAGTATGACCGGCCGGGGTGTTGGCTACACCTTC
NA	TRBV4-2	TRBJ2-3	few	CASSQRQQEANTQYF	TGTGCCAGCAGCCAAAGACAGCAGGAGGCGAATACGCAGTATTTT
TRBD2	TRBV20-1	TRBJ2-1	few	CSAREVTSGRYEQFF	TGCAGTGCTAGAGAAGTTACTAGCGGGAGGTATGAGCAGTTCTTC
NA	TRBV7-3	TRBJ2-3	NA	CASSITRVDTQYF	TGTGCCAGCAGCATCACCCGGGTGGATACGCAGTATTTT
TRBD1	TRBV27	TRBJ1-5	few	CASSPRDRGGNQPQHF	TGTGCCAGCAGTCCCCGGGACAGGGGTGGCAATCAGCCCCAGCATTTT
NA	TRBV6-1	TRBJ1-5	few	CASSEALSGGGQPQHF	TGTGCCAGCAGTGAAGCGCTGAGTGGAGGCGGTCAGCCCCAGCATTTT
TRBD2	TRBV7-8	TRBJ2-3	few	CASSLPSGRITDTQYF	TGTGCCAGCAGCCTACCTAGCGGGAGGATAACAGATACGCAGTATTTT
TRBD2	TRBV29-1	TRBJ2-1	few	CSASGTSQRGEQFF	TGCAGCGCTTCCGGGACTAGCCAACGTGGCGAGCAGTTCTTC
TRBD1	TRBV24-1	TRBJ1-4	NA	CATSDSGQGNEKLFF	TGTGCCACCAGTGATTCGGGACAGGGAAATGAAAAACTGTTTTTT
NA	TRBV28	TRBJ2-7	NA	CAGAGTGSYEQYF	TGTGCCGGGGCAGGGACGGGATCCTACGAGCAGTACTTC
NA	TRBV6-1	TRBJ1-6	few	CASRTGFASNSPLHF	TGTGCCAGCAGGACAGGCTTCGCATCTAATTCACCCCTCCACTTT
NA	TRBV5-1	TRBJ1-6	NA	CASSKDGTSYNSPLHF	TGCGCCAGCAGCAAGGACGGTACCTCCTATAATTCACCCCTCCACTTT
NA	TRBV29-1	TRBJ2-7	few	CSVAIREYEQYF	TGCAGCGTTGCTATAAGGGAATACGAGCAGTACTTC
TRBD2	TRBV7-2	TRBJ2-5	many	CASSFLAGTPETQYF	TGTGCCAGCAGCTTTCTAGCGGGAACTCCGGAGACCCAGTACTTC
NA	TRBV4-2	TRBJ1-6	few	CASSQDSGTGNSPLHF	TGTGCCAGCAGCCAAGATTCAGGGACCGGTAATTCACCCCTCCACTTT
NA	TRBV5-1	TRBJ1-1	few	CASRPGRMNTEAFF	TGCGCCAGCAGACCCGGACGGATGAACACTGAAGCTTTCTTT
TRBD2	TRBV5-1	TRBJ2-6	NA	CASSPDAGAGANVLTF	TGCGCCAGCAGCCCCGACGCGGGGGCTGGGGCCAACGTCCTGACTTTC
TRBD1	TRBV5-1	TRBJ2-7	NA	CASSTTGYEQYF	TGCGCCAGCAGCACGACAGGGTACGAGCAGTACTTC
TRBD1	TRBV24-1	TRBJ2-2	NA	CATSGAGGFTGELFF	TGTGCCACCAGTGGCGCAGGGGGCTTCACCGGGGAGCTGTTTTTT